The TCR beta chain under discussion was sequenced for a study of T cells in Graves' hyperthyroidism and ophthalmopathy. This clonotype has a count of ten or more. RNA transcripts yielded amplified TCR beta CDR3 regions. Researchers ran a first-round RT-PCR on the TCR CDR3 using the HTBI primer set. TCRdb independently ran MiXCR on the multiplex PCR reads; one entry per CDR3 protein. Of 250,000 to 300,000 distinct CDR3 sequences in the sample, roughly 19% were seen once. Sample: blood. The sequence was collected from a man aged 50-60 years with Graves' ophthalmopathy.

The CDR3 is CASSPQGAFVQPQHF. CDR3 bases: TGTGCCAGCAGTCCACAGGGGGCGTTCGTTCAGCCCCAGCATTTT. The genes are TRBV28 and TRBJ1-5, with 9 nucleotides matching TRBD1. The CDR3 is 15 residues long. Per germline, CDR1 MDHEN and CDR2 SYDVKM. Germline trimming cut 5 bases from V and 6 bases from J; bases unmatched to any gene: 8.